Sequencing of this TCR beta chain was carried out in a study of T cell repertoires in cytomegalovirus infection (dated by TCRdb to 2018 to 2020). A note on the overall study: Alongside well-studied HLA-B-restricted epitopes, the peptide stimulations were aimed at recently identified HLA-C-restricted CMV epitopes, whose presentation resists viral immunomodulation. Donor HLA type was relevant to the analysis, as public TCR beta signatures indicated carriage of CMV infection together with the matching HLA type. General conclusions and limits of the study: In the ex vivo response, HLA-C-restricted CMV-specific TCR beta clonotypes were dominant, and in two of eight donors the single most frequent clonotype came from this HLA-C-restricted group. Carriers of CMV infection plus the relevant HLA type were discriminated by the cumulative frequency of public TCR beta family members in the study cohort and in an independent roughly 340-donor cohort.

About this clonotype: Its antigen specificity is not known. Base-call qualities are not available, and no considerably larger clone is one nucleotide away.

The listed sequencing device is Illumina HiSeq 1500. TCRdb passed the public sequencing reads through fastp at Q25 and MiXCR, retaining productive beta sequences. Records with the same CDR3 protein are collapsed into one entry carrying the most frequent genes and DNA. The sample table contains hundreds of thousands of distinct CDR3 sequences; only one count was recorded for around 31% of them. The leading ten clones occupy approximately 18% of the sample. The sample's treatment or condition label, in plain terms: in vitro stimulation with specific CMV peptide epitopes to enrich CMV-specific T cells. V drops 2 bases and J drops 3 bases, leaving 11 bases in between. Per the germline V gene, SGHRS is the CDR1 and YFSETQ is the CDR2. Counted from cysteine to phenylalanine, this CDR3 has 14 amino acids. Just the 42-base CDR3 DNA is kept, in frame starting at base 1.

This clonotype was sampled from a human donor in good health (CMV status not recorded). Some clones in this sample may be carry-over from other donors' samples. The sample was cultured PBMCs, taken from culture after CMV antigen stimulation. Rearrangement joined TRBV5-1 to TRBJ2-5; the D gene remains uncertain. The sequenced DNA: TGCGCCAGCAGCTTTACAGAACCTAAAGAGACCCAGTACTTC. It encodes CASSFTEPKETQYF.